The next 20 T cell receptor beta chains were all read from a single sample in a study of CD8 T cells in Susac syndrome. cDNA came from 0.5 to 1 ug RNA primed by random hexamers. TCRdb itself ran the immunoSEQ multiplex PCR reads through MiXCR, one entry per CDR3 protein. The table shows 84,000 or so distinct CDR3 sequences, with approximately 96% occurring only once. The specimen was CD8+ T cells from PBMCs. All receptors come from a human donor with Susac syndrome.

This sequence joins TRBV4-1 and TRBJ1-2, with 8 bases matching TRBD1. From germline, CDR1 is MGHRA and CDR2 YSYEKL. CDR3 size: 15 residues. Losses at the gene ends were 3 bases for V and 5 bases for J; bases not matched to a gene: 8. DNA of the CDR3: TGCGCCAGCAGCCAGGAGGACAGGGAGCGGTATGGCTACACCTTC. Its translation is CASSQEDRERYGYTF.

The J gene is TRBJ2-7, the V gene TRBV18; 9 nucleotides line up with TRBD1. Germline CDR1 reads KGHSH; CDR2 reads LQKENI. With 6 bases clipped from V and 5 bases from J, the junction kept 11 bases outside the gene matches. CDR3 length: 15 residues. The CDR3 region has the DNA TGTGCCAGCTCCCTGCGAGGGACAGGGAACGACGAGCAGTACTTC. Its translation is CASSLRGTGNDEQYF.

The genes are TRBV5-4 and TRBJ2-3; D is unresolved. CDR3 length: 17 amino acids. Deletions cut 4 bases from V and 4 bases from J, with 22 bases between. Germline V lookup: CDR1 SGHNT, CDR2 YYREEE (reference sequence). CDR3 DNA sequence: TGTGCCAGCAGCACCCCGGAAGGCGGAGTAAGGGCAGATACGCAGTATTTT. It yields the protein CASSTPEGGVRADTQYF.

The chain employs TRBV6-1 and TRBJ2-7, with 9 bases that match TRBD1. With 2 bases clipped from V and 3 bases from J, the junction kept 8 bases outside the gene matches. Per germline, CDR1 MNHNS and CDR2 SASEGT. The CDR3 consists of 16 residues. The CDR3 reads CASSEFVGTGIYEQYF. In nucleotides, the CDR3 is TGTGCCAGCAGTGAATTCGTTGGGACAGGGATCTACGAGCAGTACTTC.

The chain employs TRBV4-3 and TRBJ2-1; D may be TRBD2 (5 bases). V was cut by 0 bases and J by 10 bases, with 7 bases left in between. The germline CDR1 and CDR2 sequences are LGHNA and YSLEER. The CDR3 spans 12 residues. In DNA form, the CDR3 reads TGCGCCAGCAGCCAAGATCGGAGGGAGCAGTTCTTC. Translated: CASSQDRREQFF.

This sequence joins TRBV27 and TRBJ2-1; 8 nucleotides align to TRBD2. Germline V lookup: CDR1 MNHEY, CDR2 SMNVEV (reference sequence). The junction had 17 bases not matched to a gene; V was cut back by 3 bases and J by 7 bases. The length of the CDR3 is 18 residues. CDR3 region: CASSLQVAGTFPENEQFF. The CDR3 DNA reads as TGTGCCAGCAGTTTGCAAGTAGCGGGAACTTTCCCGGAGAATGAGCAGTTCTTC.

In its sample, this clonotype was seen once. The rearrangement joins TRBV15 to TRBJ1-3; no firm D call. Germline V gene lookup returns CDR1 LNHNV and CDR2 YYDKDF (reference sequence). CDR3 length: 13 residues. V dropped 4 bases and J dropped 0 bases, with 4 bases sitting between them. CDR3 loop: CATSTFSGNTIYF. In DNA form, the CDR3 reads TGTGCCACCAGCACGTTCTCTGGAAACACCATATATTTT.

The V and J genes are TRBV5-1 and TRBJ1-5, with D unresolved. V lost 3 bases and J lost 3, with 13 bases in between. Germline V gene lookup returns CDR1 SGHRS and CDR2 YFSETQ. The CDR3 sequence is 15 residues long. The DNA of the CDR3 is TGCGCCAGCAGCTCTTCAGGCGCCCCCAATCAGCCCCAGCATTTT. It specifies CASSSSGAPNQPQHF.

The rearrangement links TRBV5-4 to TRBJ2-1; maybe TRBD1 (5 bases). The CDR3 is 13 residues long. The V end was cut by 7 bases, the J end by 4 bases, with 12 bases between. Looked up from germline, CDR1 is SGHNT and CDR2 is YYREEE (reference sequence). CDR3 sequence (DNA): TGTGCCAGCTCCGACAGCCAGTACAATGAGCAGTTCTTC. Its protein product is CASSDSQYNEQFF.

The V call is TRBV25-1, the J call TRBJ1-4; TRBD1 is a possible D gene (6 bases). The germline V gene encodes CDR1 MGHDK and CDR2 SYGVNS. The CDR3 is 16 residues long. The V and J ends lost 1 base and 0 bases respectively, with 9 bases between them. CDR3 region: CASSELRQATNEKLFF. The CDR3 DNA sequence: TGTGCCAGCAGTGAATTAAGACAGGCAACTAATGAAAAACTGTTTTTT. The variable domain in full, with the rest retrieved from reference TRBV25-1 and TRBJ1-4, is EADIYQTPRYLVIGTGKKITLECSQTMGHDKMYWYQQDPGMELHLIHYSYGVNSTEKGDLSSESTVSRIRTEHFPLTLESARPSHTSQYLCASSELRQATNEKLFFGSGTQLSVL.

V gene TRBV15 combines with J gene TRBJ1-2; D uncertain. V was cut by 4 bases and J by 8 bases, with 14 bases left in between. The CDR3 runs 13 residues. The germline gives CDR1 LNHNV, CDR2 YYDKDF (reference sequence). CDR3 coding DNA: TGTGCCACCAGCACCCCAAGTCTAAAAGGCTACACCTTC. Its translation is CATSTPSLKGYTF.

V gene TRBV30 combines with J gene TRBJ2-1; perhaps TRBD2 as D (6 bases). The CDR3 spans 14 residues. Germline V gives CDR1 GTSNPN, CDR2 SVGIG (reference sequence). V shed 4 bases and J shed 6 bases, with 16 bases lying between them. The CDR3: CAWTRDFQGNEQFF. Written as DNA, the CDR3 is TGTGCCTGGACGAGGGACTTCCAGGGCAATGAGCAGTTCTTC.

The rearrangement uses TRBV14 and TRBJ2-4; D is unclear. The CDR3 covers 15 residues. Germline CDR1 SGHDN, CDR2 FVKESK. V dropped 0 bases and J dropped 8 bases, with 14 bases sitting between them. The CDR3 DNA follows: TGTGCCAGCAGCCAAGATGGTAGCACGGGCTACATTCAGTACTTC. It codes for CASSQDGSTGYIQYF.

This clonotype was seen just once. The chain carries TRBV7-6 and TRBJ1-1; 8 bases are shared with TRBD1. Germline V gives CDR1 SGHVS, CDR2 FNYEAQ. The CDR3 totals 15 residues. The V segment lost 3 bases and the J segment 0 bases; nucleotides outside the gene matches: 3. In DNA form, the CDR3 reads TGTGCCAGCAGCTTTAGGACAGGGCTGAACACTGAAGCTTTCTTT. Its translation is CASSFRTGLNTEAFF.

The CDR3 bases are TGTGCCAGCGGGACCCCGGGACAGGGGGCGACTGAAGCTTTCTTT. This codes for CASGTPGQGATEAFF. The chain has TRBV9 and TRBJ1-1; 12 bases are shared with TRBD1. Germline V gives CDR1 SGDLS, CDR2 YYNGEE. V shed 7 bases and J 5 bases; nucleotides not matched to a gene: 9. The CDR3 is made up of 15 amino acids. Based on the CDR3 plus reference TRBV9 and TRBJ1-1, the full variable domain is DSGVTQTPKHLITATGQRVTLRCSPRSGDLSVYWYQQSLDQGLQFLIQYYNGEERAKGNILERFSAQQFPDLHSELNLSSLELGDSALYFCASGTPGQGATEAFFGQGTRLTVV.

This chain connects TRBV9 to TRBJ2-7, with a possible D match to TRBD1 (6 bases). Germline V gene data show CDR1 as SGDLS and CDR2 as YYNGEE. The CDR3 totals 14 residues. Between the trimmed V and J ends, which lost 4 bases and 2 bases, there was a span of 13 bases. CDR3 nucleotides: TGTGCCAGCAGCCCCTGGGACACCCCCTACGAGCAGTACTTC. It encodes CASSPWDTPYEQYF.

The chain joins TRBV15 to TRBJ2-3; tentatively, D is TRBD1 (6 bases). Deletions cut 5 bases from V and 6 bases from J, with 12 bases between. Germline-derived CDR1 and CDR2 are LNHNV and YYDKDF (reference sequence). This CDR3 region has 13 residues. DNA of the CDR3: TGTGCCACCAGCTACCGGGACACCGATACGCAGTATTTT. Amino acid sequence: CATSYRDTDTQYF.

The rearrangement uses TRBV28 and TRBJ2-2, with D possibly called TRBD1 or TRBD2 (5 bases each). V was shortened by 3 bases and J by 4 bases, with 9 bases between the two germline ends. The CDR3 is 14 amino acids. Per the germline V gene, CDR1 is MDHEN and CDR2 is SYDVKM. Here the CDR3 DNA reads TGTGCCAGCAGTTTGGGACGTAGCACCGGGGAGCTGTTTTTT. Encoded protein: CASSLGRSTGELFF.

This rearrangement joins TRBV20-1 to TRBJ2-1; TRBD2 aligns across 8 bases. The CDR3 runs to 18 residues. Looked up from germline, CDR1 is DFQATT and CDR2 is SNEGSKA (reference sequence). V lost 6 bases to trimming and J lost 0 bases; unmatched junction nucleotides: 16. For the CDR3, the DNA is TGCAGTGCCCGCCTTGGAGGACTAGCTGACAGCTCCTACAATGAGCAGTTCTTC. Its protein product is CSARLGGLADSSYNEQFF.

This chain joins TRBV4-3 and TRBJ2-7; D is undetermined. CDR3 length equals 15 residues. Germline V lookup: CDR1 LGHNA, CDR2 YSLEER. Trimming took off 0 bases at V and 2 bases at J, with 11 bases between the two ends. The CDR3 DNA follows: TGCGCCAGCAGCCAAGAAACTGACGGACCCTACGAGCAGTACTTC. It is translated as CASSQETDGPYEQYF.